This T cell receptor (beta chain) stems from a study of CD8 T cells in ankylosing spondylitis. The CDR3 is 14 residues long. Study findings and constraints: In reactive arthritis synovial fluid and blood, some motif variants had been reported before. Researchers report that disease-linked clones proved CD8+ and relatively rare in peripheral blood. In ankylosing spondylitis patients, matched synovial fluid reportedly showed significant enrichment of disease-linked clones.

This clonotype was seen ten or more times. Its cognate antigen is unknown. Scientists made TCR beta libraries using quantitative 5'-RACE with molecular barcodes. MiXCR was run by TCRdb on the 5' RACE reads, yielding one entry per CDR3 protein. The data show 300,000 to 400,000 distinct CDR3 sequences, with 20% seen just once and about an eighth held by the top ten. Sequenced material: blood, either unsorted or a sorted T cell fraction (not recorded which). This TCR came from a male donor with ankylosing spondylitis or in good health (not recorded which). The gene calls are TRBV21-1 and TRBJ2-1; the table names TRBD1, a call not compared with the DNA. TRBV21-1 is assigned pseudogene status. CDR3 residues: CASRTRQRYNEQFF. The CDR3 DNA reads TGTGCCAGCAGAACCCGACAGAGATACAATGAGCAGTTCTTC.